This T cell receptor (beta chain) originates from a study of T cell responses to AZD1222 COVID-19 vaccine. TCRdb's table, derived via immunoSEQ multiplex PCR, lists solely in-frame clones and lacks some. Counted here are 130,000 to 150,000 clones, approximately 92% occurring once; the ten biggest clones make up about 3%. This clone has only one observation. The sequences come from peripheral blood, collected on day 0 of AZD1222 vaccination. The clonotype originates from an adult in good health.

The CDR3 DNA sequence: TGTGCCAGCAGCTCGGGACAGGGTGACTCACCCCTCCACTTT. It encodes CASSSGQGDSPLHF. The J gene is TRBJ1-6, the V gene TRBV7-9, with 9 bases that match TRBD1. CDR1 is SEHNR and CDR2 is FQNEAQ in the germline V gene (reference sequence). V lost 4 bases and J lost 10; bases outside the gene matches: 5. The CDR3 has 14 residues.